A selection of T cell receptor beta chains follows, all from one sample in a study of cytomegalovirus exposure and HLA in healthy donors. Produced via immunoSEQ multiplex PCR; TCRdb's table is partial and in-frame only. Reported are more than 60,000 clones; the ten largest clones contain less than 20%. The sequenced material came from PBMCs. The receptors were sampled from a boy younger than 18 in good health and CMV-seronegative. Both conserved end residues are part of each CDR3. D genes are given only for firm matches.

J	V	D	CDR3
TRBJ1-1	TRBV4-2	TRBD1	CASSQRDSPSEAFF
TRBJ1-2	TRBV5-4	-	CASSDKRTATNYGYTF
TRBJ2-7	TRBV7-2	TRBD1	CASSFGTGASEQYF
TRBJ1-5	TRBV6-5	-	CASCGERNQPQHF
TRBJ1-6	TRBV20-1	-	CSARRDSPLHF
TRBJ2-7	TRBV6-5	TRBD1	CASSYGTGDSEQYF
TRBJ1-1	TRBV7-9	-	CASSLMTAEEAFF
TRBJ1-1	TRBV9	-	CASSVGKGVETEAFF
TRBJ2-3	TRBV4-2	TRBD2	CASSLSGGADTQYF
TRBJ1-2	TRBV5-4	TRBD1	CASNPGPGQQIPNYGYTF
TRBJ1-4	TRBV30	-	CAWRPGHRNEKLFF
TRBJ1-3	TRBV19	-	CASSGGNTIYF
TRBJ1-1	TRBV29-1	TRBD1	CSVGQGGSEAFF
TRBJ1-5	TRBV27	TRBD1	CASSLSGTGGQPQHF
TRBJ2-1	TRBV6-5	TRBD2	CASRTSGRDEQFF
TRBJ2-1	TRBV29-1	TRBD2	CSVAGSRGGQGSSYNEQFF
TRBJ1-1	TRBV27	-	CASSSRAGYRAFF
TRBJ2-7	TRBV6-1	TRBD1	CASSLDRAFSYEQYF
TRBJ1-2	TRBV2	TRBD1	CASSYRGVDGYTF
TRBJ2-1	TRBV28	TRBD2	CASSSYSGGARNEQFF
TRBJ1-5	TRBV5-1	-	CASSQGLNQPQHF
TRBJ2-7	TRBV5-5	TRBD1	CASSFTGQEQYF
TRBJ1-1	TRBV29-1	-	CSVERTANTEAFF
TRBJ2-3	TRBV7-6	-	CASSSYTTDTQYF
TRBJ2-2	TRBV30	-	CAWRAAVHILLQTKSNTGELFF
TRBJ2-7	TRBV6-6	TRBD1	CASSDRRSYEQYF
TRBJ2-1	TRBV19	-	CASTAGLNYNEQFF
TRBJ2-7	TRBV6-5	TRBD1	CASSHRDRGFGEQYF
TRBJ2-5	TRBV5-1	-	CASSLQGREIQYF
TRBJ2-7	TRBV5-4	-	CASSPSGGRTYEQYF
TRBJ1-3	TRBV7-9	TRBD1	CASSWDRLSGNTIYF
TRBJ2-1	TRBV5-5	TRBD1	CASSLRGTGAFNEQFF
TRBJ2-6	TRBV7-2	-	CASSVQSTALSGANVLTF
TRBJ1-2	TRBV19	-	CASSMLPRRGNYGYTF
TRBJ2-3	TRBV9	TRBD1	CASSVEGQGVWTDTQYF
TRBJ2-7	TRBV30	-	CAWSSTYEQYF
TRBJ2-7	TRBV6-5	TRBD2	CASSSGLARSYEQYF
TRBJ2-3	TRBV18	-	CASSPPPGWDTQYF
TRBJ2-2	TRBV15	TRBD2	CATSRGGLAITGELFF
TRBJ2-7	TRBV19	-	CASSAELAYEQYF
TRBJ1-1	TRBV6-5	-	CASRRDAMSNTEAFF
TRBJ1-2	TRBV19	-	CATQTGTRGYGYTF
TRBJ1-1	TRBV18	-	CASCGDRGQKSNTEAFF
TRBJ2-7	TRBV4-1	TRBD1	CASAEGQQAYEQYF
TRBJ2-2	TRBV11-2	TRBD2	CASSLGGSTYTGELFF
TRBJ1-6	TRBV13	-	CASSLEAGKSPLHF
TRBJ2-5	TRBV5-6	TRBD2	CASSLGDSGVVETQYF
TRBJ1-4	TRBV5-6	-	CASSPGGNEKLFF
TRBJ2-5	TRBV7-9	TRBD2	CASSLEASGGAITQETQYF
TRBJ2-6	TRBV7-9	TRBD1	CASRLRTGEKVGANVLTF
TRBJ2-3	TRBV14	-	CASSQGLTDTQYF
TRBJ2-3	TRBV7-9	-	CASSAAGHTDTQYF
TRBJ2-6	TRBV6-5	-	CASNRAGANVLTF
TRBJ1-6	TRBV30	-	CACNEGLWGSPLHF
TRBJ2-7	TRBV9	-	CASSVQGSNEQYF
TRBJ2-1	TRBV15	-	CATSRETGAHNEQFF
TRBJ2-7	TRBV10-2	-	CASRGGQSSYEQYF
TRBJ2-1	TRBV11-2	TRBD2	CASSLSPPGTSSYNEQFF
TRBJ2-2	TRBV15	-	CATSRGGVFDTGELFF